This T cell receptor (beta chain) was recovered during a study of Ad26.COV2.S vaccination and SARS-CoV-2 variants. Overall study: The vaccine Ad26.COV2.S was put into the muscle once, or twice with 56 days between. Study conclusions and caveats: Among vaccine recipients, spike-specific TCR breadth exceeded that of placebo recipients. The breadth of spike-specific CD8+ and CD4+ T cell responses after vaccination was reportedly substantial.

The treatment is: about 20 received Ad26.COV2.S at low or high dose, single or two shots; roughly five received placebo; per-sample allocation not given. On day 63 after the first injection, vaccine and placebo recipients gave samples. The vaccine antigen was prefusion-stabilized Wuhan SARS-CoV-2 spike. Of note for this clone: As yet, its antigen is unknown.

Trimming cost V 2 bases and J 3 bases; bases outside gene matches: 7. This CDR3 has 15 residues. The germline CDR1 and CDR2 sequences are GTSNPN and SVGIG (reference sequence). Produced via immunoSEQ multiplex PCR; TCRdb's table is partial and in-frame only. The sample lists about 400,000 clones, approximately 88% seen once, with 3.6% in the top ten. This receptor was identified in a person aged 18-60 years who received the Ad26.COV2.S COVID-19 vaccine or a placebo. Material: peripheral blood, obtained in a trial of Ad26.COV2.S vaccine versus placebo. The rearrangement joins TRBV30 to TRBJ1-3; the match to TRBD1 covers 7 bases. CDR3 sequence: CAWSPGQQIGNTIYF. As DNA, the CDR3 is TGTGCCTGGAGTCCGGGACAGCAGATTGGAAACACCATATATTTT.